These 8 T cell receptor beta chains originate from one sample sequenced in a study of T cells in Graves' hyperthyroidism and ophthalmopathy. Template material for amplifying TCR beta CDR3 regions consisted of RNA transcripts. A set of HTBI primers served as the primers for a first-round RT-PCR of the TCR CDR3. TCRdb fed the multiplex PCR reads into MiXCR, producing one record per CDR3 protein. The sample contains 200,000 to 250,000 distinct CDR3 sequences, about 15% of which appear only once. Sequencing input: blood. These receptors all stem from a woman younger than 30 with Graves' ophthalmopathy.

This clonotype was recorded at least ten times. A much larger clone differs from this one at a single base, so this may be a read error. The chain combines TRBV6-1 with TRBJ2-1; TRBD2 matches at 9 bases. The germline CDR1 and CDR2 sequences are MNHNS and SASEGT. The CDR3 covers 16 residues. The CDR3 bases are TGTGCCAGCAGTTTTAGCGGGGGCAGCTCCTACAATGACCAGTTCTTC. It specifies CASSFSGGSSYNDQFF.

With regard to this clonotype: Given a much more abundant clone one base away, this may be a read error. The genes are TRBV28 and TRBJ2-5, with a weak D call TRBD2 (6 bases). The germline V and J ends were trimmed by 5 bases and 4 bases, with 14 bases remaining between them. The CDR3 spans 14 residues. Germline lookup yields CDR1 MDHEN and CDR2 SYDVKM. The CDR3 loop is CASSTRLVRETQYF. CDR3 bases: TGTGCCAGCAGTACCCGACTAGTGAGAGAGACCCAGTACTTC.

This clonotype was seen at least ten times. This chain uses TRBV20-1 with TRBJ2-3, with TRBD1 matching 8 bases. Germline loops: CDR1 DFQATT, CDR2 SNEGSKA (reference sequence). V lost 0 bases to trimming and J lost 0 bases; unmatched junction nucleotides: 5. The CDR3 consists of 16 residues. The CDR3 spells CSARDSRGHSTDTQYF. The CDR3 bases are TGCAGTGCTAGAGATTCCAGGGGGCATAGCACAGATACGCAGTATTTT.

Comment on this clonotype: A much larger clone lies one base from this, so it may be a read error. The chain has TRBV27 and TRBJ2-1, with 14 nucleotides matching TRBD2. The better agreement between TRBJ2-7 and the DNA end casts doubt on the J call. Germline V gene data show CDR1 as MNHEY and CDR2 as SMNVEV (reference sequence). This CDR3 has 20 residues. CDR3 sequence (DNA): TGTGCCAGCAGCCCCTTACCGGGACTAGCGGGAGATTTCTCCTACAATGAGCAGTACTTC. As protein: CASSPLPGLAGDFSYNEQYF.

Many counts were recorded for this clonotype. The chain combines TRBV19 with TRBJ1-2; 7 bases map to TRBD1. This CDR3 has 14 residues. V lost 4 bases and J lost 4; bases outside the gene matches: 6. Germline V gene data show CDR1 as LNHDA and CDR2 as SQIVND (reference sequence). This CDR3 reads CASSTDHRGYGYTF. CDR3 DNA sequence: TGTGCCAGTAGTACGGACCACAGGGGCTATGGCTACACCTTC.

This clonotype was detected ten times or more. This rearrangement joins TRBV11-2 to TRBJ2-2; 10 bases are shared with TRBD2. The CDR3 covers 16 residues. V was clipped by 1 base and J by 7 bases; unmatched bases: 6. Germline CDR1 SGHAT, CDR2 FQNNGV. CDR3 bases: TGTGCCAGCAGCTTAGTGGGTACTAGCGGGATCGGGGAGCTGTTTTTT. This encodes CASSLVGTSGIGELFF.

This clonotype has at least ten counts. The chain recombines TRBV7-2 with TRBJ2-2; D gene ambiguous. Trimming pared 5 bases from V and 5 bases from J, leaving 6 bases between. Germline assignment: CDR1 SGHTA and CDR2 FQGNSA. The CDR3 length is 12 residues. CDR3 nucleotides: TGTGCCAGCAGCCGGATTACCGGGGAGCTGTTTTTT. Residues: CASSRITGELFF.

Notes on this clonotype: A read error is possible here, since a much larger clone lies one base away. This chain links TRBV5-1 with TRBJ1-1; D is unclear. Germline V gene lookup returns CDR1 SGHRS and CDR2 YFSETQ. V lost 3 bases and J 2 bases, leaving 17 bases between the germline ends. The CDR3 is 16 amino acids. CDR3 loop: CASSSSPGSSNTEAFF. The CDR3, as DNA: TGCGCCAGCAGCTCAAGCCCGGGCAGCTCCAACACTGAAGCTTTCTTT.